Sequencing of this T cell receptor (beta chain) was carried out in a study of shared clonotypes between healthy human individuals. Broader study findings: A few donors had about 5% of their naive CD4 clonotypes in common.

Worth noting for this clone: Its antigen is currently unknown.

Naive CD8 cells, CD45RO-negative and positively selected for CCR7, excluded terminally differentiated effector memory CD45RA+ cells. Replicate PCRs for sorted subsets used about 200 ng DNA; this equaled 33,000 or so T cell genomes. The protocol was immunoSEQ multiplex PCR, while the TCRdb copy is restricted to in-frame clones and leaves out a portion. The sample holds 2 million to 2.5 million clones, 93% seen once. CDR1 is LGHNA, CDR2 YNFKEQ, per germline. V was cut by 0 bases and J by 2 bases, with 15 bases left in between. This CDR3 spans 17 amino acids. The sequence came from a young man in good health. Some clones in this sample may be carry-over from other donors' samples. The rearrangement links TRBV4-2 to TRBJ2-3; D is undetermined. The sample was naive CD8+ T cells from PBMCs. The DNA for the CDR3 is TGTGCCAGCAGCCAAGAAGCCACACCATTCCCCACAGATACGCAGTATTTT. This sequence encodes CASSQEATPFPTDTQYF.